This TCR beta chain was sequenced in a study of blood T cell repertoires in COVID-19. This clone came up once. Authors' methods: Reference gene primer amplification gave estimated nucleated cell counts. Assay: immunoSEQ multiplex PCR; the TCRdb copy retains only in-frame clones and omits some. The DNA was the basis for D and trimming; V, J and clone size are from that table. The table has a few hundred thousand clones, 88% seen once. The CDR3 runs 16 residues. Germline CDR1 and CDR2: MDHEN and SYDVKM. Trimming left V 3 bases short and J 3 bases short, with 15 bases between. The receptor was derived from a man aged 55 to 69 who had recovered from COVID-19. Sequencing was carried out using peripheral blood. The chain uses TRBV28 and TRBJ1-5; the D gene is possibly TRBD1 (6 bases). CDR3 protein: CASSFAGGPYNQPQHF. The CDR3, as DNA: TGTGCCAGCAGTTTTGCCGGGGGGCCTTACAATCAGCCCCAGCATTTT.